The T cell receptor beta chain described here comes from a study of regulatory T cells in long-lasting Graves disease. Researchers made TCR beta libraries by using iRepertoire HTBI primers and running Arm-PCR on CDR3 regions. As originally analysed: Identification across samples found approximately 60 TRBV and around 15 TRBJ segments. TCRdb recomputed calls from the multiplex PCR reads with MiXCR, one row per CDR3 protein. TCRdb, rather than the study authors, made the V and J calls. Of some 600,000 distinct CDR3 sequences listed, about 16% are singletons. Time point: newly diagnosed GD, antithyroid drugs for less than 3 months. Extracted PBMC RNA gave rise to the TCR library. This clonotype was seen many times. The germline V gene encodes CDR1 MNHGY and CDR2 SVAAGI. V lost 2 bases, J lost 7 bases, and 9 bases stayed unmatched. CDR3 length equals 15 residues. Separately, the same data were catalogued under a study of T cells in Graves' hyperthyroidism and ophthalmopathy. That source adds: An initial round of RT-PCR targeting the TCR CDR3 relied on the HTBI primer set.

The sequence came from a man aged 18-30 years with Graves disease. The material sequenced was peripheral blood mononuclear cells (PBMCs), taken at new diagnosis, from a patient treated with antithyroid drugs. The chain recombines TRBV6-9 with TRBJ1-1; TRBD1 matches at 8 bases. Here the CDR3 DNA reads TGTGCCAGCAGTTATAGGGCAGGGGGCAGTAGTGAAGCTTTCTTT. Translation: CASSYRAGGSSEAFF.